The rows below give T cell receptor beta chains drawn from one sample of a study of technical replicates of blood from several donors. Assay used: immunoSEQ multiplex PCR; TCRdb lists only in-frame clones, some missing. The repertoire has 85,000 to 100,000 clones, approximately 96% of them found once; the top ten carry 0.23%. The material sequenced was T cells isolated from PBMCs. The receptor set was obtained from a human donor in good health. Both conserved end residues are part of each CDR3. The order of the fields is J gene, V gene, D gene, clone size, CDR3 length, CDR3 protein, CDR3 DNA. The D gene is left open where the match is weak. Size values are once, few and many counts, or a class for expanded clones, and some rows have none.

>TRBJ2-7|TRBV28|-|-|14
CASNPPRGTYEQYF
TGTGCCAGCAATCCCCCCCGGGGTACCTACGAGCAGTACTTC
>TRBJ1-5|TRBV2|-|-|15
CASSERRNSNQPQHF
TGTGCCAGCAGTGAACGGAGGAACAGCAATCAGCCCCAGCATTTT
>TRBJ2-7|TRBV9|-|-|15
CASSEGPGGFYEQYF
TGTGCCAGCAGCGAAGGGCCGGGGGGCTTCTACGAGCAGTACTTC
>TRBJ1-5|TRBV18|TRBD1|-|14
CASSPEQGDQPQHF
TGTGCCAGCTCACCTGAACAGGGGGATCAGCCCCAGCATTTT
>TRBJ2-1|TRBV10-1|-|-|13
CASSGLRYNEQFF
TGCGCCAGCAGTGGATTGAGGTACAATGAGCAGTTCTTC
>TRBJ2-7|TRBV5-1|TRBD2|-|15
CASSFGEREDNEQYF
TGCGCTAGCAGCTTTGGGGAGCGGGAGGATAACGAGCAGTACTTC
>TRBJ2-7|TRBV30|TRBD1|-|14
CAWSTGTGGYEQYF
TGTGCCTGGAGTACCGGGACAGGGGGCTACGAGCAGTACTTC
>TRBJ1-4|TRBV7-2|-|-|14
CASSLGTRYEKLFF
TGTGCCAGCAGCTTGGGGACAAGATATGAAAAACTGTTTTTT
>TRBJ1-5|TRBV7-9|-|-|15
CASSPPGLSNQPQHF
TGTGCCAGCAGCCCCCCAGGGCTGAGCAATCAGCCCCAGCATTTT
>TRBJ2-5|TRBV4-1|-|-|12
CASSPDQETQYF
TGCGCCAGCAGCCCAGACCAAGAGACCCAGTACTTC
>TRBJ2-1|TRBV7-9|TRBD2|-|14
CASSLALAGYEQFF
TGTGCCAGCAGCTTAGCGCTAGCGGGCTATGAGCAGTTCTTC
>TRBJ1-5|TRBV2|TRBD1|once|16
CASSPGQGIPHQPQHF
TGTGCCAGCAGCCCGGGACAGGGAATCCCCCATCAGCCCCAGCATTTT
>TRBJ2-3|TRBV28|-|-|15
CASNTIAPSTDTQYF
TGTGCCAGCAATACGATAGCGCCTAGCACAGATACGCAGTATTTT
>TRBJ2-3|TRBV5-1|TRBD2|-|16
CASSSVAGDGSDTQYF
TGCGCCAGCAGCTCCGTAGCGGGAGACGGCTCAGATACGCAGTATTTT
>TRBJ2-2|TRBV4-1|-|-|14
CASSYTSGTGELFF
TGCGCCAGCAGCTACACATCGGGTACCGGGGAGCTGTTTTTT
>TRBJ2-5|TRBV5-1|TRBD1|once|13
CASSVDRVETQYF
TGCGCCAGCAGCGTCGACAGGGTTGAGACCCAGTACTTC
>TRBJ2-7|TRBV14|TRBD1|-|14
CASSYGTGNYEQYF
TGTGCCAGCAGCTACGGGACAGGGAACTACGAGCAGTACTTC
>TRBJ2-7|TRBV18|-|-|13
CASSEQVSYEQYF
TGTGCCAGCTCAGAACAGGTTTCCTACGAGCAGTACTTC
>TRBJ1-1|TRBV7-6|-|-|13
CASSLSENTEAFF
TGTGCCAGCAGCTTATCAGAGAACACTGAAGCTTTCTTT
>TRBJ1-2|TRBV6-1|TRBD1|-|16
CASSEAVKGARYGYTF
TGTGCCAGCAGTGAAGCCGTTAAGGGGGCGCGGTATGGCTACACCTTC
>TRBJ2-5|TRBV13|TRBD2|once|15
CASRTRLAGGETQYF
TGTGCCAGCAGAACGCGTCTAGCGGGGGGGGAGACCCAGTACTTC
>TRBJ1-2|TRBV5-1|-|-|14
CASSLNRADYGYTF
TGCGCCAGCAGTTTAAACAGGGCAGACTATGGCTACACCTTC
>TRBJ1-1|TRBV4-2|-|-|15
CASSPAEGRDTEAFF
TGTGCCAGCAGCCCAGCGGAGGGCCGGGACACTGAAGCTTTCTTT
>TRBJ2-7|TRBV7-2|TRBD2|-|13
CASSSGLAGEQYF
TGTGCCAGCAGCTCGGGACTAGCGGGCGAGCAGTACTTC
>TRBJ2-7|TRBV4-2|TRBD2|-|15
CASSQSSGSSYEQYF
TGTGCCAGCAGCCAGAGTAGCGGGAGCTCCTACGAGCAGTACTTC
>TRBJ2-1|TRBV5-1|-|few|15
CASSLGIRALDEQFF
TGCGCCAGCAGCTTGGGCATCAGGGCCTTGGATGAGCAGTTCTTC
>TRBJ2-2|TRBV19|-|-|14
CASSIEGNTGELFF
TGTGCCAGTAGTATTGAGGGAAACACCGGGGAGCTGTTTTTT
>TRBJ1-2|TRBV6-5|-|-|15
CASSSGGTMYYGYTF
TGTGCCAGCAGCTCCGGAGGTACGATGTACTATGGCTACACCTTC
>TRBJ2-7|TRBV9|-|-|15
CASSVGPGSTYEQYF
TGTGCCAGCAGCGTAGGCCCCGGGAGCACCTACGAGCAGTACTTC
>TRBJ2-7|TRBV18|TRBD1|-|14
CASSSGTATYEQYF
TGTGCCAGCTCGTCCGGGACAGCGACCTACGAGCAGTACTTC
>TRBJ2-7|TRBV9|-|-|13
CASSVGSSYEQYF
TGTGCCAGCAGCGTAGGGAGCTCCTACGAGCAGTACTTC
>TRBJ1-1|TRBV2|TRBD1|-|15
CASRKSRDRNTEAFF
TGTGCCAGCAGAAAAAGCCGGGACAGGAACACTGAAGCTTTCTTT
>TRBJ2-1|TRBV5-6|-|once|12
CASSSSPNEQFF
TGTGCCAGCAGTTCTAGCCCCAATGAGCAGTTCTTC
>TRBJ1-1|TRBV5-6|-|-|11
CASSLQGFAFF
TGTGCCAGCAGCTTGCAGGGTTTCGCTTTCTTT
>TRBJ1-2|TRBV30|TRBD1|-|15
CAWSLGQGATSGYTF
TGTGCCTGGAGTCTAGGACAGGGGGCGACGTCCGGCTACACCTTC
>TRBJ2-3|TRBV6-1|-|-|15
CASSEPGESTDTQYF
TGTGCCAGCAGTGAACCAGGGGAGTCGACAGATACGCAGTATTTT
>TRBJ2-2|TRBV5-5|-|-|16
CASSLSEIRDTGELFF
TGTGCCAGCAGCTTGTCGGAGATAAGAGACACCGGGGAGCTGTTTTTT
>TRBJ2-1|TRBV29-1|TRBD1|-|14
CSVRGDRGRDEQFF
TGTAGCGTCCGTGGGGACAGGGGGCGAGATGAGCAGTTCTTC
>TRBJ2-5|TRBV2|TRBD2|-|15
CASRAGTSGVETQYF
TGTGCCAGCAGGGCCGGGACTAGCGGGGTAGAGACCCAGTACTTC
>TRBJ2-2|TRBV29-1|TRBD1|once|13
CSAEDRAHGELFF
TGCAGCGCAGAGGACAGGGCTCACGGGGAGCTGTTTTTT
>TRBJ2-1|TRBV28|-|-|12
CASSLGAPEQFF
TGTGCCAGCAGTTTAGGGGCCCCCGAGCAGTTCTTC
>TRBJ1-1|TRBV30|-|-|13
CAWTRGSNTEAFF
TGTGCCTGGACCCGCGGATCGAACACTGAAGCTTTCTTT
>TRBJ2-3|TRBV28|-|-|12
CASMGGVGTQYF
TGTGCCAGCATGGGGGGAGTGGGTACGCAGTATTTT
>TRBJ2-7|TRBV13|-|-|15
CASSLFSGLVREQYF
TGTGCCAGCAGCTTATTTTCGGGACTCGTTCGCGAGCAGTACTTC
>TRBJ2-7|TRBV18|TRBD2|-|15
CASSPRTSAAYEQYF
TGTGCCAGCTCACCTCGGACTAGCGCGGCCTACGAGCAGTACTTC
>TRBJ2-1|TRBV6-1|TRBD2|-|15
CASSTRELARNEQFF
TGTGCCAGCTCCACCCGGGAACTAGCGCGCAATGAGCAGTTCTTC
>TRBJ1-2|TRBV11-2|-|-|13
CASSPYSNYGYTF
TGTGCCAGCAGCCCGTACAGTAACTATGGCTACACCTTC
>TRBJ1-1|TRBV5-1|-|once|17
CASSLFQGESGNTEAFF
TGCGCCAGCAGCTTATTTCAGGGCGAATCGGGCAACACTGAAGCTTTCTTT
>TRBJ2-7|TRBV29-1|-|-|14
CSVDFSGSSYEQYF
TGCAGCGTTGATTTTAGTGGTAGCTCCTACGAGCAGTACTTC
>TRBJ2-1|TRBV7-6|-|once|17
CASSSGGATSSYNEQFF
TGTGCCAGCAGCTCCGGCGGGGCCACTAGCTCCTACAATGAGCAGTTCTTC
>TRBJ2-1|TRBV11-1|TRBD2|-|14
CASSLAGGQDEQFF
TGTGCCAGCAGCCTAGCGGGGGGGCAGGATGAGCAGTTCTTC
>TRBJ2-1|TRBV6-6|TRBD1|-|16
CASSSPTGGFGKEQFF
TGTGCCAGCAGTTCCCCGACAGGGGGCTTCGGAAAGGAGCAGTTCTTC
>TRBJ1-2|TRBV4-1|-|-|16
CASSQVDSSSFYGYTF
TGCGCCAGCAGCCAAGTTGACTCCTCCAGCTTCTATGGCTACACCTTC
>TRBJ1-2|TRBV27|-|-|15
CASSSGQYSNYGYTF
TGTGCCAGCAGTTCTGGACAGTACTCTAACTATGGCTACACCTTC
>TRBJ2-1|TRBV19|-|-|14
CASSPGRSYNEQFF
TGTGCCAGTAGTCCAGGGCGCTCCTACAATGAGCAGTTCTTC